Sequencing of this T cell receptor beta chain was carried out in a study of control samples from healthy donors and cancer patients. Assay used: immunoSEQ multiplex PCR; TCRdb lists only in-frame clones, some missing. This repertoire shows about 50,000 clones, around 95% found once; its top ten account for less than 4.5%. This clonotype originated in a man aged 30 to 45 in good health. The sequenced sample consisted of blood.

The CDR3 sequence is CASSIGRDNTEAFF. The DNA of the CDR3 is TGTGCCAGTAGTATTGGGCGGGACAACACTGAAGCTTTCTTT. V and J are TRBV19 and TRBJ1-1; a weak D match, TRBD1 (5 bases). CDR3 length: 14 amino acids. V was clipped by 3 bases and J by 2 bases, with 10 bases between them. The germline V gene encodes CDR1 LNHDA and CDR2 SQIVND (reference sequence).